The rows below give T cell receptor beta chains drawn from one sample of a study of T cell repertoires in cytomegalovirus infection. TCRdb fed the reads into MiXCR, producing one record per CDR3 protein. Among around 260,000 distinct CDR3 sequences listed, approximately 9.1% were seen once. The sequencing input was PBMCs. The receptors were sampled from a human donor in good health (CMV status not recorded). Some clones in this sample may be carry-over from other donors' samples. CDR3s include the opening cysteine and the closing phenylalanine or tryptophan. Each record gives: V gene, clone size, J gene, D gene, CDR3 protein, CDR3 DNA. The D gene is left open where the match is weak. Part of the rows lack a size; the others show once, few, many or a class for expanded clones.

TRBV6-2/TRBV6-3	few	TRBJ2-3	TRBD2	CASSSKRGSTDTQYF	TGTGCCAGCAGTTCCAAGCGGGGTAGCACAGATACGCAGTATTTT
TRBV7-2	many	TRBJ1-6	TRBD1	CASSLDGTGVSPLHF	TGTGCCAGCAGCTTAGATGGGACAGGGGTCTCACCCCTCCACTTT
TRBV28	.	TRBJ1-6	.	CASSTGPGFYSPLHF	TGTGCCAGCAGTACCGGGCCGGGGTTTTATTCACCCCTCCACTTT
TRBV19	many	TRBJ2-1	TRBD1	CASSSTTGKTYNEQFF	TGTGCCAGTAGTTCAACGACAGGGAAAACCTACAATGAGCAGTTCTTC
TRBV27	.	TRBJ2-7	.	CASSDPGLTKSYEQYF	TGTGCCAGCAGCGATCCGGGACTGACAAAATCCTACGAGCAGTACTTC
TRBV6-2/TRBV6-3	many	TRBJ2-7	.	CASSYGLQASVPLLIMEQYF	TGTGCCAGCAGTTACGGATTGCAGGCCTCAGTCCCTCTTCTTATAATGGAGCAGTACTTC
TRBV6-2/TRBV6-3	many	TRBJ2-5	.	CASILLHPDWRQETQYF	TGTGCCAGCATTCTCTTACACCCTGACTGGAGACAAGAGACCCAGTACTTC
TRBV6-2/TRBV6-3	.	TRBJ2-2	.	CASSYNTRTGELFF	TGTGCCAGCAGTTACAACACCCGCACCGGGGAGCTGTTTTTT
TRBV20-1	many	TRBJ2-7	.	CSAKAMGNYEQYF	TGCAGTGCTAAGGCGATGGGGAATTATGAGCAGTACTTC
TRBV28	many	TRBJ2-1	.	CASSAPFGSYNEQFF	TGTGCCAGCAGCGCCCCATTTGGCTCCTACAATGAGCAGTTCTTC
TRBV7-2	many	TRBJ2-1	TRBD1	CASSLGSGGLLQFF	TGTGCCAGCAGCTTAGGGTCAGGGGGCCTTCTACAGTTCTTC
TRBV7-2	many	TRBJ2-4	.	CASSFMDGGQNIQYF	TGTGCCAGCAGCTTCATGGACGGGGGGCAAAACATTCAGTACTTC
TRBV7-2	many	TRBJ2-2	TRBD1	CASSFRTGSKNTGELFF	TGTGCCAGCAGCTTCCGGACAGGGAGTAAGAACACCGGGGAGCTGTTTTTT
TRBV7-2	.	TRBJ2-7	.	CASSLVARREQYF	TGTGCCAGCAGCTTAGTTGCTAGGCGCGAGCAGTACTTC
TRBV5-1	.	TRBJ2-3	TRBD1	CASSWGQLTDTQYF	TGCGCCAGCAGCTGGGGACAGCTCACAGATACGCAGTATTTT
TRBV19	few	TRBJ2-7	.	CASSALRGSYEQYF	TGTGCCAGTAGTGCACTCAGGGGATCCTACGAGCAGTACTTC
TRBV7-2	few	TRBJ1-3	.	CASSSRDSPGSTIYF	TGTGCCAGCAGCTCCCGGGACTCCCCCGGCAGCACCATATATTTT
TRBV5-1	.	TRBJ1-2	TRBD1	CASSRDSNSIYGYTF	TGCGCCAGCAGCAGGGACAGCAACTCAATCTATGGCTACACCTTC
TRBV6-2/TRBV6-3	many	TRBJ1-2	TRBD1	CASRSKTGGAERGYTF	TGTGCCAGCAGATCCAAAACAGGGGGCGCGGAACGAGGCTACACCTTC
TRBV7-2	many	TRBJ2-1	TRBD2	CASSSRLAARNEQFF	TGTGCCAGCAGCTCTCGACTAGCGGCTCGGAATGAGCAGTTCTTC
TRBV7-2	many	TRBJ1-5	TRBD1	CASSPFQGDQPQHF	TGTGCCAGCAGCCCATTTCAGGGGGATCAGCCCCAGCATTTT
TRBV20-1	.	TRBJ2-7	TRBD2	CSATLAGPSYEQYF	TGCAGTGCTACCCTAGCGGGGCCCTCCTACGAGCAGTACTTC
TRBV20-1	many	TRBJ1-5	.	CSARREGMSNQPQHF	TGCAGTGCTAGACGTGAGGGAATGAGCAATCAGCCCCAGCATTTT
TRBV28	many	TRBJ1-5	.	CASSQGRYSNQPQHF	TGTGCCAGCAGCCAGGGACGGTATAGCAATCAGCCCCAGCATTTT
TRBV7-2	many	TRBJ2-1	TRBD2	CASRRPLASGSDNEQFF	TGTGCCAGCAGGCGACCCCTGGCTAGCGGGAGCGACAATGAGCAGTTCTTC
TRBV20-1	many	TRBJ2-5	.	CSADPFRETQYF	TGCAGTGCTGACCCTTTTCGGGAGACCCAGTACTTC
TRBV4-1	many	TRBJ2-2	TRBD1	CASSQDNRGIGELFF	TGCGCCAGCAGCCAAGATAACAGGGGTATCGGGGAGCTGTTTTTT
TRBV7-2	many	TRBJ2-7	.	CASSLAQGLGYEQYF	TGTGCCAGCAGCTTAGCGCAGGGGTTGGGCTACGAGCAGTACTTC
TRBV7-2	many	TRBJ2-3	TRBD2	CASSLSLAGVRTQYF	TGTGCCAGCAGCTTATCGCTTGCGGGGGTCCGTACGCAGTATTTT
TRBV6-2/TRBV6-3	.	TRBJ2-3	TRBD1	CASSPGTGAPDTQYF	TGTGCCAGCAGTCCAGGGACAGGAGCGCCAGATACGCAGTATTTT
TRBV19	many	TRBJ2-1	.	CASSTSVLYEQFF	TGTGCCAGTAGCACCTCAGTGCTGTATGAGCAGTTCTTC
TRBV12-3/TRBV12-4	.	TRBJ1-2	.	CASRPSRGAANYGYTF	TGTGCCAGCAGGCCGTCGAGGGGTGCGGCGAACTATGGCTACACCTTC
TRBV7-9	.	TRBJ1-3	.	CASSLSTVGNTIYF	TGTGCCAGCAGCTTGAGTACAGTTGGAAACACCATATATTTT
TRBV20-1	few	TRBJ1-5	.	CSALDRFLANQPQHF	TGCAGTGCTTTGGACAGATTTTTAGCAAATCAGCCCCAGCATTTT
TRBV28	.	TRBJ2-5	.	CASNAGGRQETQYF	TGTGCCAGCAACGCGGGTGGTCGGCAAGAGACCCAGTACTTC
TRBV12-3/TRBV12-4	.	TRBJ2-1	TRBD2	CASSLGGLALNEQFF	TGTGCCAGCAGTTTGGGAGGACTAGCGTTAAATGAGCAGTTCTTC
TRBV29-1	few	TRBJ1-2	.	CSVETSANYGYTF	TGCAGCGTTGAAACATCTGCTAACTATGGCTACACCTTC
TRBV20-1	many	TRBJ1-2	.	CSAPTGTGLGGYTF	TGCAGTGCCCCAACGGGAACAGGGCTGGGCGGCTACACCTTC
TRBV20-1	.	TRBJ2-7	.	CSARPGPAYEQYF	TGCAGTGCAAGACCGGGGCCGGCCTACGAGCAGTACTTC
TRBV7-2	many	TRBJ2-5	TRBD2	CASSFSGGLWETQYF	TGTGCCAGCAGCTTCTCGGGGGGGCTTTGGGAGACCCAGTACTTC